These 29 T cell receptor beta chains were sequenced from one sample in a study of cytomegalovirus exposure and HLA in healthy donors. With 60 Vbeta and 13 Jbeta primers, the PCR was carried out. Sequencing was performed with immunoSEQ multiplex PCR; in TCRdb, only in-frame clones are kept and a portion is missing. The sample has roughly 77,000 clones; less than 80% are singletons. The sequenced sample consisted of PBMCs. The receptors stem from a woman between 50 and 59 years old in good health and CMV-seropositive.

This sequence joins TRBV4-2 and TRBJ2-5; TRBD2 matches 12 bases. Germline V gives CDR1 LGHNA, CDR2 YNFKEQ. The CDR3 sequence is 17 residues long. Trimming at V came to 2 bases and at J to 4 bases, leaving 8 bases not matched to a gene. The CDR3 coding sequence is TGTGCCAGCAGCCAATATCTAGCGGGGGGGAACGGAGAGACCCAGTACTTC. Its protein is CASSQYLAGGNGETQYF.

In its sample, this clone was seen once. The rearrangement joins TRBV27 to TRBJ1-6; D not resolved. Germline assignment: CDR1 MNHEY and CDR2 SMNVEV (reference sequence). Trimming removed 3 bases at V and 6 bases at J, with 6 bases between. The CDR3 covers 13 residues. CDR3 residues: CASSFSINSPLHF. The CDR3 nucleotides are TGTGCCAGCAGTTTTTCCATTAATTCACCCCTCCACTTT.

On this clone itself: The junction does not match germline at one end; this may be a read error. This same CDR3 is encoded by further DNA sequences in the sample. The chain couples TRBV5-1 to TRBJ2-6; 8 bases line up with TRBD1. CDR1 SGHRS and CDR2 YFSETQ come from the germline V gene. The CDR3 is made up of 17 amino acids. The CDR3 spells CASSHRDRYSGANVLTF. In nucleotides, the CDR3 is TGCGCCAGCAGTCACCGGGACAGGTACTCTGGGGCCAACGTCCTAACTTTC.

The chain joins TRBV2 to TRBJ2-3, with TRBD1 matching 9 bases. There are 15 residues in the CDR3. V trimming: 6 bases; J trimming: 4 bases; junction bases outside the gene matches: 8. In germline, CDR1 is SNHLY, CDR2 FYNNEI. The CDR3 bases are TGTGCCAGCAGGAGGGACAGGGTTGGGGCAGATACGCAGTATTTT. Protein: CASRRDRVGADTQYF.

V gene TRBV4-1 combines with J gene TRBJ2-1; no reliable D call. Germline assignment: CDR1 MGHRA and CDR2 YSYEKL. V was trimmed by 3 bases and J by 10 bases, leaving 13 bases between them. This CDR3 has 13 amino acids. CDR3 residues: CASSQELFDEQFF. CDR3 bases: TGCGCCAGCAGCCAGGAGCTCTTCGACGAGCAGTTCTTC.

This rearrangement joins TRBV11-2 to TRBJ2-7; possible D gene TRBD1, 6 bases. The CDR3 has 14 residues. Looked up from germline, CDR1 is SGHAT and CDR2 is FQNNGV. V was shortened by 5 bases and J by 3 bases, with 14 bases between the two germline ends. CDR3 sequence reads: CASSKDRFDYEQYF. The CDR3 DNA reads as TGTGCCAGCAGCAAAGACAGGTTCGACTACGAGCAGTACTTC.

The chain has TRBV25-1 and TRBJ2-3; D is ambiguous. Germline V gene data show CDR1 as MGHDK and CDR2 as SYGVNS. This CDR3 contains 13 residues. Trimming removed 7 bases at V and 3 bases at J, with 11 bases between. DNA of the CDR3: TGTGCCAGCAATAACAGAAAGACAGATACGCAGTATTTT. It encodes CASNNRKTDTQYF.

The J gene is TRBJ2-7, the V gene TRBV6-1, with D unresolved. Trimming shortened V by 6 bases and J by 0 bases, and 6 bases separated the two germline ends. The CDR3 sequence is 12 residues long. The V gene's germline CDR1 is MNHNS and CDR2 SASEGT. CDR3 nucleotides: TGTGCCAGCAGGGCGGACTCCTACGAGCAGTACGTC. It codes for CASRADSYEQYV.

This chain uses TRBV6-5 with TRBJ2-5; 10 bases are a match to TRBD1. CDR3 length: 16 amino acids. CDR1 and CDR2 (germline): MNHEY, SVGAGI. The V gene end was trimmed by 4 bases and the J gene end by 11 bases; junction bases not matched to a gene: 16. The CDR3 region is CASSSGTGEMADGQYF. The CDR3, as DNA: TGTGCCAGCAGTTCCGGGACAGGGGAAATGGCGGATGGACAGTACTTC.

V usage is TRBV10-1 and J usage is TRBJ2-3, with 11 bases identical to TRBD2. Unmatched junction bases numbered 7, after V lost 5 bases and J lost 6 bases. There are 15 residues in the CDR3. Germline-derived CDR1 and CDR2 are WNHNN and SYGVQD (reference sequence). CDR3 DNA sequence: TGCGCCAGCAGTCATACTAGCGGGGGACCCGATACGCAGTATTTT. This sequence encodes CASSHTSGGPDTQYF.

CDR3 loop: CASSAGPKETQYF. The CDR3, as DNA: TGTGCCAGCAGCGCTGGGCCTAAAGAGACCCAGTACTTC. The chain uses TRBV9 and TRBJ2-5; no clear D gene. CDR1 SGDLS and CDR2 YYNGEE come from the germline V gene. Trimming took 3 bases from V and 3 from J, leaving 9 bases between them. This CDR3 has 13 residues.

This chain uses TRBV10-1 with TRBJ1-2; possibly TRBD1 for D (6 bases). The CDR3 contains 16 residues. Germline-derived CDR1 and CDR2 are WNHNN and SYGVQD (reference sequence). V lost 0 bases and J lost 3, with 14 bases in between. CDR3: CASSESLGADDYGYTF. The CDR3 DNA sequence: TGCGCCAGCAGTGAGTCGTTGGGGGCTGATGACTATGGCTACACCTTC.

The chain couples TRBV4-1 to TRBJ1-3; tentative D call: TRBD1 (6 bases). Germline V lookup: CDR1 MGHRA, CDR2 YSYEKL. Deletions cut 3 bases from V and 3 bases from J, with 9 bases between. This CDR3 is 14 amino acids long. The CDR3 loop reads CASSQGAFGNTIYF. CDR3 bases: TGCGCCAGCAGCCAGGGGGCTTTTGGAAACACCATATATTTT.

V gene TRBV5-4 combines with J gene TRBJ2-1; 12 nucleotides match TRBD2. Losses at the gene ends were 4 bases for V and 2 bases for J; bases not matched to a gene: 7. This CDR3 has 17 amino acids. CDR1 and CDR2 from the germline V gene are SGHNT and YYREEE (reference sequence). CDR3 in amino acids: CASSGSTSGGPYNEQFF. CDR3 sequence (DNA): TGTGCCAGCAGCGGGTCGACTAGCGGGGGCCCCTACAATGAGCAGTTCTTC.

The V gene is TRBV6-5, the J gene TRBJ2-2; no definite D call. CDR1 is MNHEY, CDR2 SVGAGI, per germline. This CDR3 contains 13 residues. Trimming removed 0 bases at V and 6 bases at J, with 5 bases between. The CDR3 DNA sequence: TGTGCCAGCAGTTACTCGAGTCCCGGGGAGCTGTTTTTT. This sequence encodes CASSYSSPGELFF.

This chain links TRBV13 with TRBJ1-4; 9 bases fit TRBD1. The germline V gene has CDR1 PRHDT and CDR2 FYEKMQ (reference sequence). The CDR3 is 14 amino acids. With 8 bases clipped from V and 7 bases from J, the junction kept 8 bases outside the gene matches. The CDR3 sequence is CASGTGGVSEKLFF. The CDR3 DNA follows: TGTGCCAGCGGCACAGGGGGCGTGAGTGAAAAACTGTTTTTT.

DNA of the CDR3: TGTGCCAGCAGTGAGGGCCAAGTCTATGGCTACACCTTC. It yields the protein CASSEGQVYGYTF. V gene TRBV2 combines with J gene TRBJ1-2, with D unclear. The ends were cut back, 3 bases at V and 4 bases at J, with 9 bases in the middle. Germline-derived CDR1 and CDR2 are SNHLY and FYNNEI. CDR3 length equals 13 residues.

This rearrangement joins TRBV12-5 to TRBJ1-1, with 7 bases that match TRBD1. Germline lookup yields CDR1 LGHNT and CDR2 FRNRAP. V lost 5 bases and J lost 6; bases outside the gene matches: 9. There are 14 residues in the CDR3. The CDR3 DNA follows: TGTGCTAGTGGTCCTCGACAGGGTTGGTCTGAAGCTTTCTTT. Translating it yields CASGPRQGWSEAFF.

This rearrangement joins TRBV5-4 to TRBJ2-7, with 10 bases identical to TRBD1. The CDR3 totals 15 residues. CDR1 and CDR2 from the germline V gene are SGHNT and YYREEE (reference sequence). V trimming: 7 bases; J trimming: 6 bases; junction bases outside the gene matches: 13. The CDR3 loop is CASRLEGQGTREQYV. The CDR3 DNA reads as TGTGCCAGCCGGCTTGAGGGACAGGGGACTCGCGAGCAGTACGTC.

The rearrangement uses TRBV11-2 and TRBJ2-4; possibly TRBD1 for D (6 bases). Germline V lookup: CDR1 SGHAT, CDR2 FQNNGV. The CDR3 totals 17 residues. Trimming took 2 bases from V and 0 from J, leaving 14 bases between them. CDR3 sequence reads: CASSLMGQGRAKNIQYF. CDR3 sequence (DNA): TGTGCCAGCAGCTTAATGGGGCAGGGGCGAGCCAAAAACATTCAGTACTTC.

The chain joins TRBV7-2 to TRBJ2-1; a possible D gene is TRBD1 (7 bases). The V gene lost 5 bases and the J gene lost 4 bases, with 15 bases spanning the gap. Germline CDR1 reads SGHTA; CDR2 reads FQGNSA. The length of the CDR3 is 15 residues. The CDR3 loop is CASSIPPGGYNEQFF. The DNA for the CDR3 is TGTGCCAGCAGCATCCCCCCAGGGGGGTACAATGAGCAGTTCTTC.

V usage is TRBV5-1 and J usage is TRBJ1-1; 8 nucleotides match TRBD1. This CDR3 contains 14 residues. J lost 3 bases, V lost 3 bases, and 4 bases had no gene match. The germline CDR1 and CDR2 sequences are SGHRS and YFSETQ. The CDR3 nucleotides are TGCGCCAGCAGCTCAGGACAGGGCGACACTGAAGCTTTCTTT. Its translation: CASSSGQGDTEAFF.

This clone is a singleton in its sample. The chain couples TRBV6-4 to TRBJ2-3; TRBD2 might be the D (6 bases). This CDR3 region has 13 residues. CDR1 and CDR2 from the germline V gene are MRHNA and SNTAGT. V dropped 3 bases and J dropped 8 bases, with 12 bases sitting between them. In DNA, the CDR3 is TGTGCCAGCAGTGAAAGCGACGGGGGTACGCAGTATTTT. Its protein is CASSESDGGTQYF.

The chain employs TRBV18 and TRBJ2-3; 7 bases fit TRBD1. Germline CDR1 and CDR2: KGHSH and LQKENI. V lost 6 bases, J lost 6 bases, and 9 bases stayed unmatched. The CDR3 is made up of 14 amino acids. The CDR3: CASSGQARHDTQYF. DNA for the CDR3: TGTGCCAGCTCCGGACAGGCGAGACACGATACGCAGTATTTT.

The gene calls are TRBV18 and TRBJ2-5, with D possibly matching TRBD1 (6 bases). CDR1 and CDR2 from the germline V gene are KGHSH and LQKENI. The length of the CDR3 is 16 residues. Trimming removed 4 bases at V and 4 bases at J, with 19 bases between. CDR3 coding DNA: TGTGCCAGCTCACTTACTACAGGGTTATCCGGAGAGACCCAGTACTTC. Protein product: CASSLTTGLSGETQYF.

The CDR3 loop is CAISTGGGSYEQYF. CDR3 coding DNA: TGTGCCATAAGCACGGGCGGGGGCTCCTACGAGCAGTACTTC. The V and J genes are TRBV10-3 and TRBJ2-5, with TRBD2 matching over 7 bases. The better agreement between TRBJ2-7 and the DNA end casts doubt on the J call. This CDR3 region has 14 residues. CDR1 and CDR2 (germline): ENHRY, SYGVKD.

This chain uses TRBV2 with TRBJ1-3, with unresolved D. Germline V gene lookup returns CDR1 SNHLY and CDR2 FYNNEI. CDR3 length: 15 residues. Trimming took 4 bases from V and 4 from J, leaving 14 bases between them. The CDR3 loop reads CASSAEGTSGNTIYF. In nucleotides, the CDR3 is TGTGCCAGCAGTGCCGAGGGAACCTCAGGAAACACCATATATTTT.

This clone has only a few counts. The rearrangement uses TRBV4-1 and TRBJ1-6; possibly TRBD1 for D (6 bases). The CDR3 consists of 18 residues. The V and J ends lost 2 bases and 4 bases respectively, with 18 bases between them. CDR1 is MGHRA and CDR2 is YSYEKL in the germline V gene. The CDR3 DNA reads TGCGCCAGCAGCCAAAACACCCAGGACAGATTATATAATTCACCCCTCCACTTT. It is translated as CASSQNTQDRLYNSPLHF.

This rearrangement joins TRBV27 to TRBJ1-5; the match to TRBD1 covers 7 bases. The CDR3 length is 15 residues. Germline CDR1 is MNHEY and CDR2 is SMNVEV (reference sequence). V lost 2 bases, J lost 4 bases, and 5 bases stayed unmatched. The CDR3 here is CASSLNWDRNQPQHF. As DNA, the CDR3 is TGTGCCAGCAGTTTAAATTGGGACAGAAATCAGCCCCAGCATTTT.